A selection of T cell receptor beta chains follows, all from one sample in a study of beta chain features in type 1 diabetes. The table came from immunoSEQ multiplex PCR; TCRdb's copy has only in-frame clones and leaves some out. The sample has under 800,000 clones; about 14% are singletons. Source material: naive CD4+ T cells from blood. Receptors originate from a man aged 18 to 29 in good health. The CDR3 runs from the conserved cysteine through the conserved F or W. The D gene is left open where the match is weak. Size tells how often a clone was seen (once, few, many) or the class of an expanded clone, and some rows leave it out.

>TRBD1|TRBJ1-1|few|TRBV19
CASTVRGLGTEAFF
TGTGCCAGTACCGTCAGGGGGCTGGGAACTGAAGCTTTCTTT
>.|TRBJ2-1|few|TRBV28
CASRGLERFNEQFF
TGTGCCTCCCGGGGACTTGAGAGATTCAATGAGCAGTTCTTC
>.|TRBJ2-7|.|TRBV6-5
CASSPYGTPTYEQYF
TGTGCCAGCAGCCCCTACGGGACTCCTACCTACGAGCAGTACTTC
>TRBD1|TRBJ1-3|few|TRBV28
CASSPPPGQGALGATIYF
TGTGCCAGCAGCCCCCCACCGGGACAGGGGGCGCTTGGCGCCACCATATATTTT
>.|TRBJ2-5|.|TRBV7-9
CASSLYNQETQYF
TGTGCCAGCAGCTTATACAACCAAGAGACCCAGTACTTC
>.|TRBJ2-3|few|TRBV4-1
CASSREPSSGTSSTDTQYF
TGCGCCAGCAGCCGTGAACCCTCTTCCGGGACTTCTAGCACAGATACGCAGTATTTT
>.|TRBJ2-7|few|TRBV18
CASSPYRAPYEQYF
TGTGCCAGCTCACCGTACAGGGCCCCCTACGAGCAGTACTTC
>.|TRBJ2-7|few|TRBV7-2
CASSSWGTVLSYEQYF
TGTGCCAGCAGCTCCTGGGGGACGGTGCTTTCCTACGAGCAGTACTTC
>.|TRBJ1-2|few|TRBV25-1
CASGSFAYGYTF
TGTGCCAGCGGGTCCTTCGCATATGGCTACACCTTC
>.|TRBJ2-5|few|TRBV10-3
CAISELSGPQETQYF
TGTGCCATCAGTGAGTTGAGCGGGCCACAAGAGACCCAGTACTTC
>.|TRBJ1-2|few|TRBV5-1
CASSQNSHGYTF
TGCGCCAGCAGCCAAAACTCCCATGGCTACACCTTC
>TRBD1|TRBJ1-1|.|TRBV5-1
CASSFGGTANTEAFF
TGCGCCAGCAGCTTCGGTGGGACAGCGAACACTGAAGCTTTCTTT
>.|TRBJ1-6|.|TRBV10-3
CAISELRLAARSPLHF
TGTGCCATCAGTGAGTTAAGGTTAGCAGCTCGTTCACCCCTCCACTTT
>.|TRBJ1-5|few|TRBV6-6
CASSYPLVGQPQHF
TGTGCCAGCAGTTACCCCCTGGTAGGGCAGCCCCAGCATTTT
>.|TRBJ2-7|.|TRBV6-1
CASSEAGTYLYEQYF
TGTGCCAGCAGTGAAGCCGGGACATATCTCTACGAGCAGTACTTC
>TRBD2|TRBJ2-1|.|TRBV14
CASSRPRGLAGSSYNEQFF
TGTGCCAGCAGCCGCCCGAGGGGACTAGCGGGTTCCTCCTACAATGAGCAGTTCTTC
>.|TRBJ1-1|.|TRBV4-3
CASSQDPGRRETEAFF
TGCGCCAGCAGCCAAGATCCCGGGAGGAGAGAAACTGAAGCTTTCTTT
>TRBD1|TRBJ2-4|few|TRBV5-1
CASSHLPGGGGNIQYF
TGCGCCAGCAGCCACCTACCAGGGGGCGGTGGAAACATTCAGTACTTC
>TRBD2|TRBJ2-2|.|TRBV9
CASSVGLAGGGYTGELFF
TGTGCCAGCAGCGTAGGACTAGCGGGAGGAGGTTACACCGGGGAGCTGTTTTTT
>.|TRBJ1-1|few|TRBV7-3
CASSLNPGNTEAFF
TGTGCCAGCAGCTTAAATCCGGGGAACACTGAAGCTTTCTTT
>TRBD1|TRBJ1-2|few|TRBV28
CASTDRGHGYTF
TGTGCCAGCACCGACAGGGGTCATGGCTACACCTTC
>TRBD1|TRBJ2-5|few|TRBV5-4
CASSLDTGGQETQYF
TGTGCCAGCAGCTTGGACACAGGGGGCCAAGAGACCCAGTACTTC
>.|TRBJ2-7|.|TRBV2
CASSEQGYEQYF
TGTGCCAGCAGTGAACAAGGGTACGAGCAGTACTTC
>TRBD1|TRBJ1-1|.|TRBV27
CASCRTGGNTEAFF
TGTGCCAGCTGCCGGACAGGGGGGAACACTGAAGCTTTCTTT
>TRBD1|TRBJ2-1|few|TRBV10-3
CAISRQGDYNEQFF
TGTGCCATCAGCAGACAGGGGGACTACAATGAGCAGTTCTTC
>TRBD1|TRBJ2-3|few|TRBV15
CATRQGASSTDTQYF
TGTGCCACCAGACAGGGGGCTTCTAGCACAGATACGCAGTATTTT
>.|TRBJ2-7|few|TRBV28
CASSSLYEQYF
TGTGCCAGCAGTTCCCTATACGAGCAGTACTTC
>.|TRBJ2-5|.|TRBV9
CASSHEQGRDRSQETQYF
TGTGCCAGCAGCCATGAACAGGGGAGGGATCGTTCCCAAGAGACCCAGTACTTC
>.|TRBJ2-3|.|TRBV20-1
CSGAGTDTQYF
TGCAGTGGGGCGGGCACAGATACGCAGTATTTT
>.|TRBJ1-5|.|TRBV4-1
CASSQEGLGRVDQPQHF
TGCGCCAGCAGCCAAGAGGGCTTGGGCAGGGTGGATCAGCCCCAGCATTTT
>TRBD1|TRBJ2-7|.|TRBV19
CASSIGPNRGRIYEQYF
TGTGCCAGTAGTATAGGCCCGAACAGGGGGCGAATCTACGAGCAGTACTTC
>.|TRBJ2-5|few|TRBV5-4
CASSQAGGMETQYF
TGTGCCAGCAGCCAAGCTGGGGGCATGGAGACCCAGTACTTC
>TRBD1|TRBJ2-3|few|TRBV5-1
CASSFEAGTGGRNTQYF
TGCGCCAGCAGCTTCGAGGCCGGGACAGGGGGCCGGAATACGCAGTATTTT
>TRBD1|TRBJ1-3|few|TRBV7-2
CASSSTGASGNTIYF
TGTGCCAGCAGCTCTACAGGGGCCTCTGGAAACACCATATATTTT
>.|TRBJ1-5|few|TRBV6-1
CASSERVGINQPQHF
TGTGCCAGCAGTGAAAGGGTAGGGATCAATCAGCCCCAGCATTTT
>TRBD2|TRBJ2-3|.|TRBV10-3
CAIRGDSSGSVTDTQYF
TGTGCCATCAGAGGGGATTCTAGCGGGAGTGTAACAGATACGCAGTATTTT
>TRBD1|TRBJ2-2|.|TRBV19
CASSITGGTGELFF
TGTGCCAGTAGTATTACAGGGGGAACCGGGGAGCTGTTTTTT
>.|TRBJ2-7|few|TRBV4-1
CASSRLQFFPSYEQYF
TGCGCCAGCAGCCGGCTACAGTTTTTTCCCTCCTACGAGCAGTACTTC